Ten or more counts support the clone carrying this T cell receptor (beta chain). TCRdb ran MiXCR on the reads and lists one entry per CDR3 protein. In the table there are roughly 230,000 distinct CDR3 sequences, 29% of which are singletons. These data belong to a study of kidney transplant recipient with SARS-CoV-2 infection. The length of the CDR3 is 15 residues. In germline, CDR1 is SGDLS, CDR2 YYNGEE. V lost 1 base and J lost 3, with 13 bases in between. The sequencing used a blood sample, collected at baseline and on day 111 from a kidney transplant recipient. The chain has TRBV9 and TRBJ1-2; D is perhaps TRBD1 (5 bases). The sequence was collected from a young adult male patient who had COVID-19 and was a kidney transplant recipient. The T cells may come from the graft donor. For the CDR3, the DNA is TGTGCCAGCAGCGTAAACCCGGGGACGGACTATGGCTACACCTTC. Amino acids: CASSVNPGTDYGYTF.